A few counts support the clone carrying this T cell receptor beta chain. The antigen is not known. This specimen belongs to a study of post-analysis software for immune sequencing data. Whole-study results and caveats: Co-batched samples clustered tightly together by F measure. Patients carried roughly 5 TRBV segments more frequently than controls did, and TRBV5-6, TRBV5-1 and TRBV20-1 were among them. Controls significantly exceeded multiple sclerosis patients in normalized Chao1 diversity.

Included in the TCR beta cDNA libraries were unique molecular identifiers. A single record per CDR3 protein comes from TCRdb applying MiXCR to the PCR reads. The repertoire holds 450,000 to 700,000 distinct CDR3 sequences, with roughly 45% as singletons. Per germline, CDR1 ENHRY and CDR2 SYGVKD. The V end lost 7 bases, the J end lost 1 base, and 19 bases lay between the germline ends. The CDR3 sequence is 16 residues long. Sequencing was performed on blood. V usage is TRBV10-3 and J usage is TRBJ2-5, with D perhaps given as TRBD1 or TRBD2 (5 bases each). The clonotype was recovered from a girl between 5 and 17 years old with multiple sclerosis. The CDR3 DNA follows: TGTGCCATCAAGAACCCCGGGACGGAAAGCCAAGAGACCCAGTACTTC. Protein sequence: CAIKNPGTESQETQYF.